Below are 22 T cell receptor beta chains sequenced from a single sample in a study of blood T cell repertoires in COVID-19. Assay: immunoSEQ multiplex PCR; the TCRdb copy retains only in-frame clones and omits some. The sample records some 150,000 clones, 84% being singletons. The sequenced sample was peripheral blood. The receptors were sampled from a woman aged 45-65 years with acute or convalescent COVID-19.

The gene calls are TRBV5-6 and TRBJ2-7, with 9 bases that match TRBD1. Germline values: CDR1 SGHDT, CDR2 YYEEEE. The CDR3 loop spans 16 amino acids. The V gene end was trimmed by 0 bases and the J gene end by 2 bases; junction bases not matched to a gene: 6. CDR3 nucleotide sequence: TGTGCCAGCAGCTTGGGTTGGACAGGGGCCGCCTACGAGCAGTACTTC. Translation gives CASSLGWTGAAYEQYF.

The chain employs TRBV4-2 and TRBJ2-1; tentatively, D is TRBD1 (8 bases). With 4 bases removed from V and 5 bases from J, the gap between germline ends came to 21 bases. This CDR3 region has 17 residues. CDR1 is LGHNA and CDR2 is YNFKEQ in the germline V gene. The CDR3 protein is CASSLHRGREGDNEQFF. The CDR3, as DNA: TGTGCCAGCAGCCTACACAGGGGGAGGGAGGGGGACAATGAGCAGTTCTTC.

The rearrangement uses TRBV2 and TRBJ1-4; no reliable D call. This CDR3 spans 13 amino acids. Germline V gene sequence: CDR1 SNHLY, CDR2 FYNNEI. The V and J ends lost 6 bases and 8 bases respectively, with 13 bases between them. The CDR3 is CASSSMTGEKLFF. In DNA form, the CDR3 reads TGTGCCAGCAGCTCTATGACGGGGGAAAAACTGTTTTTT.

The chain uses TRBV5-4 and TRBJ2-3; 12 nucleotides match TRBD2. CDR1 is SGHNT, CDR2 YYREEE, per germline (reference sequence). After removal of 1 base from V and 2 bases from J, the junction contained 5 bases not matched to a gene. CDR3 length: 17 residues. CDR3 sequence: CASSLYLAGGSTDTQYF. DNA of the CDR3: TGTGCCAGCAGCTTGTACCTAGCGGGAGGGTCCACAGATACGCAGTATTTT.

CDR3 amino acids: CASSFGTSGSTDTQYF. DNA for the CDR3: TGTGCCAGCAGCTTTGGGACTAGCGGTAGCACAGATACGCAGTATTTT. The gene calls are TRBV7-3 and TRBJ2-3; 11 nucleotides agree with TRBD2. The CDR3 is made up of 16 amino acids. Unmatched junction bases numbered 2, after V lost 3 bases and J lost 0 bases. CDR1 SGHTA and CDR2 FQGTGA come from the germline V gene.

In nucleotides, the CDR3 is TGTGCCAGCTCACCAGGGGCATCAAACTATGGCTACACCTTC. Translated, it gives CASSPGASNYGYTF. V is TRBV18 and J is TRBJ1-2; possibly TRBD1 for D (5 bases). V was clipped by 2 bases and J by 2 bases, with 9 bases between them. This CDR3 has 14 residues. CDR1 and CDR2 from the germline V gene are KGHSH and LQKENI.

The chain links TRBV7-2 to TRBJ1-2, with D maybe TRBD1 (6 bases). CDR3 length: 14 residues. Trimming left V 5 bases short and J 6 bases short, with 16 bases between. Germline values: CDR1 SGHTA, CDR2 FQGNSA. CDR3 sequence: CASSVTQGSDGYTF. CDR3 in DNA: TGTGCCAGCAGCGTAACACAGGGAAGTGATGGCTACACCTTC.

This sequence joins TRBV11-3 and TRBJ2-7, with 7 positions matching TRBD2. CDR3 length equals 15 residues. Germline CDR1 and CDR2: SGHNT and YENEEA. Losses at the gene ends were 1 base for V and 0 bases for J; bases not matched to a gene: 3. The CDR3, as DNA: TGTGCCAGCAGCTTAGGCGGGGGTTCCTCCTACGAGCAGTACTTC. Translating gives CASSLGGGSSYEQYF.

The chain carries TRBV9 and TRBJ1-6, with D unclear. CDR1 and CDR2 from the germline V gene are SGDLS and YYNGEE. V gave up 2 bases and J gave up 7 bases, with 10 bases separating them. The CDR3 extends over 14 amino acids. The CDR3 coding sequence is TGTGCCAGCAGCGTGAGAGGAATGAATTCACCCCTCCACTTT. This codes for CASSVRGMNSPLHF. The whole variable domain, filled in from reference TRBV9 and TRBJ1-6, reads DSGVTQTPKHLITATGQRVTLRCSPRSGDLSVYWYQQSLDQGLQFLIQYYNGEERAKGNILERFSAQQFPDLHSELNLSSLELGDSALYFCASSVRGMNSPLHFGNGTRLTVT.

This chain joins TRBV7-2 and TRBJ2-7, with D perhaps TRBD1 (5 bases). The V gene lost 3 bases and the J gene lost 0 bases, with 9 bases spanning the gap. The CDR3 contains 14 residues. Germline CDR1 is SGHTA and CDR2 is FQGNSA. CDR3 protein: CASSFGHNSYEQYF. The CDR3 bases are TGTGCCAGCAGCTTCGGACACAACTCCTACGAGCAGTACTTC. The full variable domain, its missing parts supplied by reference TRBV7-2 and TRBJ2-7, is GAGVSQSPSNKVTEKGKDVELRCDPISGHTALYWYRQSLGQGLEFLIYFQGNSAPDKSGLPSDRFSAERTGGSVSTLTIQRTQQEDSAVYLCASSFGHNSYEQYFGPGTRLTVT.

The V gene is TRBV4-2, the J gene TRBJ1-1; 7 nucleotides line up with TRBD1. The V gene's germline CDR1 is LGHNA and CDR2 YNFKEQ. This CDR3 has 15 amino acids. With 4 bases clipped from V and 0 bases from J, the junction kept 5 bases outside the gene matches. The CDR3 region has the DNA TGTGCCAGCAGCCCATGGGGACAGCTGAACACTGAAGCTTTCTTT. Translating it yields CASSPWGQLNTEAFF.

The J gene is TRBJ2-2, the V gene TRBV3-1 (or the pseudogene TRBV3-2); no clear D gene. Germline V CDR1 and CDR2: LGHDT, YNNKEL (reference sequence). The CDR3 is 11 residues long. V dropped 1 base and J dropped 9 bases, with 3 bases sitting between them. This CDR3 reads CASSQARELFF. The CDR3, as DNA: TGTGCCAGCAGCCAAGCTAGGGAGCTGTTTTTT.

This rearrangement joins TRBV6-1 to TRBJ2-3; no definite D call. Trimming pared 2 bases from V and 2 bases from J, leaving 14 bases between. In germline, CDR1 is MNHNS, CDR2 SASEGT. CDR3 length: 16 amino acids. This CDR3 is CASSENLAPFTDTQYF. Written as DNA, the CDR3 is TGTGCCAGCAGTGAAAATTTAGCCCCCTTCACAGATACGCAGTATTTT.

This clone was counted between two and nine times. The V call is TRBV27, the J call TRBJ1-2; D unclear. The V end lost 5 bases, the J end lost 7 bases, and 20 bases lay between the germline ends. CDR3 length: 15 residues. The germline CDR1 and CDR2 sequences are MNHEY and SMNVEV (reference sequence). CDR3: CASSPYPPTVLGYTF. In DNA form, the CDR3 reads TGTGCCAGCAGTCCCTACCCACCAACCGTCCTTGGCTACACCTTC.

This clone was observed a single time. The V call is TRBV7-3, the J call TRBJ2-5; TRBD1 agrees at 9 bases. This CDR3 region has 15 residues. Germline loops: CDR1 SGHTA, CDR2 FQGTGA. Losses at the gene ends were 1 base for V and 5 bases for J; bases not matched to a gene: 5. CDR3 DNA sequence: TGTGCCAGCAGCTTAAGGGGACAGGGTATCGAGACCCAGTACTTC. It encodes CASSLRGQGIETQYF.

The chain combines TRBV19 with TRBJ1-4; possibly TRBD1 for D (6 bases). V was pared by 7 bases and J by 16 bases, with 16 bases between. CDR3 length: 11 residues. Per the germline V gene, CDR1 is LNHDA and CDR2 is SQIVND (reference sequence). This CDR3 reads CASMEDRIPFF. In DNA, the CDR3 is TGTGCCAGTATGGAAGACAGGATCCCGTTTTTT.

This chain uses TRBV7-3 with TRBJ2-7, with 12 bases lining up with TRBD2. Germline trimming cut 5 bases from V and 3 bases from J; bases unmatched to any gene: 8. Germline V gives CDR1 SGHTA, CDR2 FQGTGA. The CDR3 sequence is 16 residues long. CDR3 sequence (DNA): TGTGCCAGCAGCCATGGACTAGCGGGGTTGGGCTACGAGCAGTACTTC. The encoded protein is CASSHGLAGLGYEQYF.

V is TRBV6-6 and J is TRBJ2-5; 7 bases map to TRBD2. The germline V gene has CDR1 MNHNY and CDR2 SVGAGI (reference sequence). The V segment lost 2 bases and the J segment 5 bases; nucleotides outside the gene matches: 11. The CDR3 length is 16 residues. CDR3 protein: CASSYGRDRRVETQYF. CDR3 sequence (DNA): TGTGCCAGCAGTTACGGGAGGGATCGGCGGGTGGAGACCCAGTACTTC.

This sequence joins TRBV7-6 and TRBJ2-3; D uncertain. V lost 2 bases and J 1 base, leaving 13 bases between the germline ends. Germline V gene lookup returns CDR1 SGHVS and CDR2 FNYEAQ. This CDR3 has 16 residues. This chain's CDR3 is CASSLRRYAGTDTQYF. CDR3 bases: TGTGCCAGCAGCTTACGGCGATACGCGGGCACAGATACGCAGTATTTT.

The chain's CDR3 is CASSLSGVGEKLFF. Written as DNA, the CDR3 is TGCGCCAGCAGCTTGTCAGGGGTTGGTGAAAAACTGTTTTTT. The gene calls are TRBV5-1 and TRBJ1-4, with D maybe TRBD1 (6 bases). Germline V CDR1 and CDR2: SGHRS, YFSETQ. The CDR3 spans 14 residues. Trimming cost V 1 base and J 7 bases, with 11 bases left between them.

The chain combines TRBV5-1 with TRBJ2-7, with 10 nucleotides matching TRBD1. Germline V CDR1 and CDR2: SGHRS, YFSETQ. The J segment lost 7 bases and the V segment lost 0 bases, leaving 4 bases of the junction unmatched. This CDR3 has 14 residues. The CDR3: CASSLGQGAREQYF. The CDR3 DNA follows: TGCGCCAGCAGCTTGGGACAGGGGGCGCGAGAGCAGTACTTC.

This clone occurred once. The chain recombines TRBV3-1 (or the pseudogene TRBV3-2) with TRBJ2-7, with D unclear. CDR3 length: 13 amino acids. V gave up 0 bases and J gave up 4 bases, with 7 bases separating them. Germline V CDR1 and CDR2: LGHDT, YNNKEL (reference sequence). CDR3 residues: CASSQDFRYEQYF. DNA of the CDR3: TGTGCCAGCAGCCAAGATTTCAGGTACGAGCAGTACTTC.